The 17 T cell receptor beta chains reported below all come from one sample, sequenced in a study of blood T cell repertoires in COVID-19. The table came from immunoSEQ multiplex PCR; TCRdb's copy has only in-frame clones and leaves some out. The data show 200,000 to 300,000 clones, roughly 86% seen once. Sequencing was carried out using peripheral blood. These receptor sequences come from a woman between 55 and 75 years old with COVID-19, enrolled during active disease.

The chain links TRBV19 to TRBJ1-5, with D perhaps matching TRBD1 (5 bases). The germline V gene has CDR1 LNHDA and CDR2 SQIVND (reference sequence). CDR3 size: 15 residues. V was pared by 5 bases and J by 6 bases, with 17 bases between. This CDR3 reads CASSALSEGIQPQHF. Written as DNA, the CDR3 is TGTGCCAGTAGTGCCCTGTCGGAGGGGATTCAGCCCCAGCATTTT.

A single count supports this clone. The chain employs TRBV18 and TRBJ2-7; D uncertain. Germline V gene sequence: CDR1 KGHSH, CDR2 LQKENI. The CDR3 runs to 13 residues. V was cut by 2 bases and J by 4 bases, with 9 bases left in between. DNA of the CDR3: TGTGCCAGCTCACCATCGTCGGGTTACGAGCAGTACTTC. As protein: CASSPSSGYEQYF.

The chain recombines TRBV3-1 (or the pseudogene TRBV3-2) with TRBJ1-3; D is possibly TRBD1 (5 bases). The CDR3 is 15 amino acids. Trimming took off 5 bases at V and 1 base at J, with 12 bases between the two ends. CDR1 LGHDT and CDR2 YNNKEL come from the germline V gene (reference sequence). The CDR3 DNA follows: TGTGCCAGCAGCTACACAGGAGATTCTGGAAACACCATATATTTT. It is translated as CASSYTGDSGNTIYF.

This clone has a handful of counts. The rearrangement joins TRBV5-1 to TRBJ2-1; tentatively, D is TRBD2 (5 bases). V was clipped by 4 bases and J by 7 bases, with 21 bases between them. This CDR3 region has 16 residues. Germline V CDR1 and CDR2: SGHRS, YFSETQ. The CDR3 nucleotides are TGCGCCAGCAGCCCTCAGGACTCCCCCCCGTGGAATGAGCAGTTCTTC. It yields the protein CASSPQDSPPWNEQFF.

J is TRBJ2-7 and V is TRBV6-5, with unresolved D. Germline CDR1 reads MNHEY; CDR2 reads SVGAGI. The CDR3 spans 14 residues. V lost 6 bases and J 7 bases, leaving 19 bases between the germline ends. CDR3 protein: CASSPERSPPEQYF. CDR3 nucleotides: TGTGCCAGCAGCCCCGAGAGATCCCCTCCTGAGCAGTACTTC.

This chain uses TRBV30 with TRBJ1-5; 10 nucleotides align to TRBD1. J gave up 7 bases and V 2 bases, and 5 bases lay outside the gene matches. Germline-derived CDR1 and CDR2 are GTSNPN and SVGIG (reference sequence). The length of the CDR3 is 14 residues. The CDR3 spells CAWSSGTGEQPQHF. The CDR3, as DNA: TGTGCCTGGAGTTCCGGGACAGGGGAGCAGCCCCAGCATTTT.

The chain couples TRBV5-1 to TRBJ2-7; possibly TRBD1 for D (5 bases). The CDR3 has 14 amino acids. Trimming removed 2 bases from V and 0 bases from J, with 9 bases in between. The V gene's germline CDR1 is SGHRS and CDR2 YFSETQ. CDR3 in DNA: TGCGCCAGCAGCTTCACAGGAAGCTCCTACGAGCAGTACTTC. Residues: CASSFTGSSYEQYF.

The chain couples TRBV28 to TRBJ2-1; 8 bases are a match to TRBD2. V lost 3 bases to trimming and J lost 7 bases; unmatched junction nucleotides: 5. Germline V gene data show CDR1 as MDHEN and CDR2 as SYDVKM. The CDR3 consists of 14 residues. CDR3 sequence reads: CASSFPGTSNEQFF. Here the CDR3 DNA reads TGTGCCAGCAGTTTCCCCGGGACTAGTAATGAGCAGTTCTTC.

This clone was seen only once. J is TRBJ2-3 and V is TRBV30, with TRBD2 identical over 10 bases. Germline loops: CDR1 GTSNPN, CDR2 SVGIG (reference sequence). The CDR3 is 14 amino acids. The CDR3 sequence is CAAGLADSTDTQYF. The DNA of the CDR3 is TGTGCTGCCGGACTAGCGGACAGCACAGATACGCAGTATTTT. Full variable domain (outside the CDR3, taken from reference TRBV30 and TRBJ2-3): SQTIHQWPATLVQPVGSPLSLECTVEGTSNPNLYWYRQAAGRGLQLLFYSVGIGQISSEVPQNLSASRPQDRQFILSSKKLLLSDSGFYLCAAGLADSTDTQYFGPGTRLTVL.

The chain joins TRBV21-1 to TRBJ1-2; no DNA check was done on the table's D call, TRBD1. TRBV21-1 is annotated as a pseudogene. CDR3 length: 14 amino acids. In DNA form, the CDR3 reads TGTGCCAGCAGCAAAGTAAGGGGTTTGGGTGGCTACACCTTC. Amino acid sequence: CASSKVRGLGGYTF.

The chain uses TRBV24-1 and TRBJ1-2; the match to TRBD1 covers 7 bases. Germline V gives CDR1 KGHDR, CDR2 SFDVKD. The V and J ends lost 4 bases and 4 bases, in that order; junction bases with no gene match: 5. This CDR3 is built from 14 residues. The CDR3 sequence is CATSDSDRAYGYTF. The CDR3 nucleotides are TGTGCCACCAGTGACTCCGACAGGGCCTATGGCTACACCTTC.

Note on this clone: This sample includes further DNA sequences coding for the same CDR3. V gene TRBV6-5 combines with J gene TRBJ2-1; D is uncertain. This CDR3 is built from 14 residues. Trimming took off 2 bases at V and 1 base at J, with 6 bases between the two ends. Germline values: CDR1 MNHEY, CDR2 SVGAGI. The DNA of the CDR3 is TGTGCCAGCAGTTACGGCCAATCCTACAATGAGCAGTTCTTC. It is translated as CASSYGQSYNEQFF.

V and J are TRBV5-1 and TRBJ1-2; D possibly corresponds to TRBD1 (6 bases). V was shortened by 4 bases and J by 4 bases, with 14 bases between the two germline ends. CDR1 and CDR2 from the germline V gene are SGHRS and YFSETQ. The CDR3 is made up of 14 amino acids. The CDR3 coding sequence is TGCGCCAGCAGCCCAAATACAGGGAGCTATGGCTACACCTTC. As protein: CASSPNTGSYGYTF.

V usage is TRBV27 and J usage is TRBJ2-7, with TRBD2 matching over 7 bases. With V trimmed by 8 bases and J by 2 bases, 18 bases remained unmatched. Germline V CDR1 and CDR2: MNHEY, SMNVEV (reference sequence). The CDR3 totals 17 residues. The CDR3 region has the DNA TGTGCCAGCCCGACCGGGGGGTTTGCATTAAGACCCTACGAGCAGTACTTC. It encodes CASPTGGFALRPYEQYF.

The V call is TRBV18, the J call TRBJ1-5, with D perhaps matching TRBD1 (5 bases). The length of the CDR3 is 14 residues. V was clipped by 3 bases and J by 0 bases, with 6 bases between them. Germline lookup yields CDR1 KGHSH and CDR2 LQKENI. CDR3 DNA sequence: TGTGCCAGCTCACCGACAGATAGCAATCAGCCCCAGCATTTT. Encoded protein: CASSPTDSNQPQHF.

The chain is built from TRBV29-1 and TRBJ2-1; TRBD2 is a possible D gene (6 bases). V was shortened by 6 bases and J by 6 bases, with 12 bases between the two germline ends. The CDR3 is 12 amino acids. Germline loops: CDR1 SQVTM, CDR2 ANQGSEA. The CDR3 nucleotides are TGCAGCGTGCTTCCAGCGGGCAATGAGCAGTTCTTC. Protein: CSVLPAGNEQFF.

The chain uses TRBV28 and TRBJ1-6, with D possibly matching TRBD1 (6 bases). The V gene's germline CDR1 is MDHEN and CDR2 SYDVKM. The V end lost 2 bases, the J end lost 6 bases, and 11 bases lay between the germline ends. This CDR3 is 15 amino acids long. DNA of the CDR3: TGTGCCAGCAGTTTAACAGGGCAGGGTAATTCACCCCTCCACTTT. Amino acids: CASSLTGQGNSPLHF.